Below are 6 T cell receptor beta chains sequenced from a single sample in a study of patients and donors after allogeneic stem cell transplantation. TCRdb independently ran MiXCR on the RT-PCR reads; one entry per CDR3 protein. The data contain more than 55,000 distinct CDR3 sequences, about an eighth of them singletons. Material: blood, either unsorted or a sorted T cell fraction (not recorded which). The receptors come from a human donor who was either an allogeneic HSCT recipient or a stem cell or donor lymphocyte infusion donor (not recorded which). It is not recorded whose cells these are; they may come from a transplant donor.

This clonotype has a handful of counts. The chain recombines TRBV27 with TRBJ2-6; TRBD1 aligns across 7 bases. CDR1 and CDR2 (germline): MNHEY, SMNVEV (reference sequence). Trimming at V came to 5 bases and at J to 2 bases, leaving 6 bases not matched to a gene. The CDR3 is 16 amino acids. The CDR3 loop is CASSPWTGPGANVLTF. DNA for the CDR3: TGTGCCAGCAGTCCCTGGACAGGTCCTGGGGCCAACGTCCTGACTTTC.

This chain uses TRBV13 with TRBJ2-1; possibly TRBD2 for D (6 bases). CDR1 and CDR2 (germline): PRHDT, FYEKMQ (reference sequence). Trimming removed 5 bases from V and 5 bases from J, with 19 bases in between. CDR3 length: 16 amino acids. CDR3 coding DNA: TGTGCCAGCAGCCCCCTTGCGGGGATGAGGAACAATGAGCAGTTCTTC. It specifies CASSPLAGMRNNEQFF. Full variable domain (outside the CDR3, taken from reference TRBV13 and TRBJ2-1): AAGVIQSPRHLIKEKRETATLKCYPIPRHDTVYWYQQGPGQDPQFLISFYEKMQSDKGSIPDRFSAQQFSDYHSELNMSSLELGDSALYFCASSPLAGMRNNEQFFGPGTRLTVL.

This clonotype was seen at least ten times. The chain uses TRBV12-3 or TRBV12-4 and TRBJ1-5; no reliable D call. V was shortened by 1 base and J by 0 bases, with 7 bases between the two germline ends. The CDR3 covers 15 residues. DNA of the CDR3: TGTGCCAGCAGTTTAGACCTGTATAGCAATCAGCCCCAGCATTTT. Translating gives CASSLDLYSNQPQHF.

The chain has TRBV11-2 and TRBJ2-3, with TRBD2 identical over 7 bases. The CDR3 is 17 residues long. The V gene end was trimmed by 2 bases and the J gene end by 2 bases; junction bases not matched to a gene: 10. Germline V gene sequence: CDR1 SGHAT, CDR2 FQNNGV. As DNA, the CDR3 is TGTGCCAGCAGCTTAAGAAGCGGGAATAGTAACACAGATACGCAGTATTTT. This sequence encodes CASSLRSGNSNTDTQYF.

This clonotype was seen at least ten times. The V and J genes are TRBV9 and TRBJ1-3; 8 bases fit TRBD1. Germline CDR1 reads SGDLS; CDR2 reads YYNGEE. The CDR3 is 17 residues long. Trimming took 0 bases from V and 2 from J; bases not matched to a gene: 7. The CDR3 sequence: CASSVERQGKAGNTIYF. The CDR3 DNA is TGTGCCAGCAGCGTAGAACGACAGGGGAAAGCTGGAAACACCATATATTTT.

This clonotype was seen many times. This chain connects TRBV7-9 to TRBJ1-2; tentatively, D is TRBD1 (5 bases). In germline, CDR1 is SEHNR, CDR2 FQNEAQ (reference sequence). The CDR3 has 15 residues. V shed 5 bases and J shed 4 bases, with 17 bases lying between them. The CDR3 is CASSAELGRTYGYTF. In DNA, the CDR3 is TGTGCCAGCAGCGCAGAATTGGGACGGACCTATGGCTACACCTTC. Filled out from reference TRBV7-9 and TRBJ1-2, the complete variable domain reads DTGVSQNPRHKITKRGQNVTFRCDPISEHNRLYWYRQTLGQGPEFLTYFQNEAQLEKSRLLSDRFSAERPKGSFSTLEIQRTEQGDSAMYLCASSAELGRTYGYTFGSGTRLTVV.